The clone carrying this T cell receptor beta chain came up once. Donors included only healthy HIV-negative adults lacking recent acute infections or vaccinations. Into CD45RA+ naive and CD45RA-negative memory subsets, the CD4+ cells were split. Produced via immunoSEQ multiplex PCR; TCRdb's table is partial and in-frame only. The table records over a million clones, around four fifths of them present only once. The data were obtained in a study of shared clonotypes between healthy human individuals. This CDR3 spans 15 amino acids. The V end lost 6 bases, the J end lost 7 bases, and 16 bases lay between the germline ends. CDR1 and CDR2 (germline): MNHEY, SVGAGI.

The rearrangement links TRBV6-5 to TRBJ1-6; no definite D call. The sample comprised memory CD4+ T cells sorted from blood. Regarding subset: CD45RA-negative fraction. This clonotype was sampled from a young man in good health. DNA of the CDR3: TGTGCCAGCAGGCTCTCCGTAGGGCCCAATTCACCCCTCCACTTT. Translated: CASRLSVGPNSPLHF.